Below, 5 T cell receptor beta chains from the same sample are listed, as sequenced in a study of T cell responses to AZD1222 COVID-19 vaccine. Profiling relied on immunoSEQ multiplex PCR, and the TCRdb table lists in-frame clones only, not all of them. The sample carries around 150,000 clones, approximately 90% recorded once. Here the sequenced sample was peripheral blood, taken 28 days after the second AZD1222 dose. The origin of the receptors is an adult who received the AZD1222 COVID-19 vaccine.

CDR3 nucleotides: TGTGCCAGCAGTTATTCCGGGGGCGTCTACAATGAGCAGTTCTTC. This codes for CASSYSGGVYNEQFF. The chain uses TRBV6-5 and TRBJ2-1; D may be TRBD1 or TRBD2 (6 bases each). The CDR3 is 15 residues long. V lost 3 bases, J lost 3 bases, and 12 bases lay in between. Germline values: CDR1 MNHEY, CDR2 SVGAGI.

The chain uses TRBV6-2 or TRBV6-3 and TRBJ1-2; TRBD1 agrees at 7 bases. This CDR3 spans 15 amino acids. Germline values: CDR1 MNHEY, CDR2 SVGEGT. Germline trimming cut 6 bases from V and 2 bases from J; bases unmatched to any gene: 9. The CDR3 DNA reads TGTGCCAGCAGCCCAGGGGGAGCGACCAACTATGGCTACACCTTC. Protein: CASSPGGATNYGYTF.

The chain combines TRBV20-1 with TRBJ2-3; a possible D gene is TRBD2 (5 bases). This CDR3 contains 15 residues. V lost 3 bases, J lost 2 bases, and 15 bases lay in between. CDR1 and CDR2 (germline): DFQATT, SNEGSKA (reference sequence). CDR3 nucleotide sequence: TGCAGTGCTAGTCTCCGACGGGGAAACACAGATACGCAGTATTTT. It codes for CSASLRRGNTDTQYF.

This clone was found a few times. V is TRBV2 and J is TRBJ2-1; 7 bases are shared with TRBD2. With V trimmed by 1 base and J by 3 bases, 6 bases remained unmatched. Germline CDR1 and CDR2: SNHLY and FYNNEI. CDR3 length equals 16 residues. The CDR3 is CASSEDAGEIYNEQFF. CDR3 coding DNA: TGTGCCAGCAGTGAAGATGCGGGGGAAATCTACAATGAGCAGTTCTTC.

CDR3: CASSPGTTYEQYF. The CDR3 coding sequence is TGTGCCAGCAGTCCGGGTACCACCTACGAGCAGTACTTC. This sequence joins TRBV14 and TRBJ2-7; D is unresolved. Germline-derived CDR1 and CDR2 are SGHDN and FVKESK. V shed 6 bases and J shed 2 bases, with 11 bases lying between them. This CDR3 is 13 amino acids long.